The source of this T cell receptor (beta chain) is a study of beta chain features in type 1 diabetes. Expressed TCRB transcripts got sequenced, as all isolated RNA was reverse transcribed. The data were produced by immunoSEQ multiplex PCR, yet TCRdb's version contains in-frame clones alone and is incomplete. This sample has 350,000 to 450,000 clones, with approximately 15% found just once. In germline, CDR1 is SEHNR, CDR2 FQNEAQ (reference sequence). Trimming stripped 1 base from V and 0 bases from J, with 7 bases between. The CDR3 sequence is 15 residues long. The sample was naive CD4+ T cells from blood. The sequence came from a man younger than 40 in good health. This sequence joins TRBV7-9 and TRBJ2-4; D ambiguous. CDR3 sequence (DNA): TGTGCCAGCAGCTTAGAGAGCCTAGCCAAAAACATTCAGTACTTC. It translates to CASSLESLAKNIQYF. The variable domain in full, with the rest retrieved from reference TRBV7-9 and TRBJ2-4, is DTGVSQNPRHKITKRGQNVTFRCDPISEHNRLYWYRQTLGQGPEFLTYFQNEAQLEKSRLLSDRFSAERPKGSFSTLEIQRTEQGDSAMYLCASSLESLAKNIQYFGAGTRLSVL.